This TCR beta chain originates from a study of regulatory T cells in long-lasting Graves disease. The ends were cut back, 2 bases at V and 0 bases at J, with 5 bases in the middle. Germline CDR1 and CDR2: LNHDA and SQIVND (reference sequence). The CDR3 has 14 amino acids. Study-wide findings and caveats: Newly diagnosed patients shared about a thousand public clonotypes; persistent patients shared a few thousand. Under persistent disease, TRBV28, TRBJ1-2 and TRBJ2-5 were used preferentially.

This clonotype has more than one count but fewer than ten. The antigen is not known. The time point was: newly diagnosed GD, antithyroid drugs for less than 3 months. PBMCs were the source of the RNA used for TCR sequencing. According to the study, TCR beta libraries were built with iRepertoire HTBI primers and CDR3-region Arm-PCR. TCRdb re-called the multiplex PCR reads with MiXCR, one entry per CDR3 protein. Of some 370,000 distinct CDR3 sequences in the sample, about an eighth were seen once. These same records also appear under a second study, on T cells in Graves' hyperthyroidism and ophthalmopathy. That publication notes: Blood shared most expanded thyroid clonotypes above 0.001.

The source was peripheral blood mononuclear cells (PBMCs), collected at new diagnosis, from a patient treated with antithyroid drugs. The chain links TRBV19 to TRBJ2-4; D gene uncertain. The clonotype originates from a woman between 18 and 29 years old with Graves disease. CDR3 nucleotides: TGTGCCAGTAGTATAAGGATAGCCAAAAACATTCAGTACTTC. Amino acid sequence: CASSIRIAKNIQYF.